These 30 T cell receptor beta chains share one sample of origin, sequenced in a study of blood T cell repertoires in COVID-19. Clones were read by immunoSEQ multiplex PCR, and TCRdb kept only the in-frame ones, dropping some. The sample has around 250,000 clones, around 84% seen once. Sequenced input: PBMCs or T cells enriched from blood (not recorded which). The receptor source for this set is a young man who had recovered from COVID-19.

This clone was seen once. The rearrangement joins TRBV6-5 to TRBJ1-5, with TRBD1 matching 7 bases. CDR1 MNHEY and CDR2 SVGAGI come from the germline V gene. The CDR3 loop spans 14 amino acids. V dropped 4 bases and J dropped 6; count of bases not matched to a gene: 6. CDR3 in DNA: TGTGCCAGCAGTTTTCACAGGGGAAGTCAGCCCCAGCATTTT. It codes for CASSFHRGSQPQHF.

The V gene is TRBV19, the J gene TRBJ1-5; a weak D match, TRBD1 (5 bases). Germline loops: CDR1 LNHDA, CDR2 SQIVND (reference sequence). Trimming took off 5 bases at V and 2 bases at J, with 13 bases between the two ends. The CDR3 is 15 residues long. The CDR3 spells CASSGHTGGNQPQHF. The CDR3 DNA reads TGTGCCAGTAGTGGACATACTGGGGGCAATCAGCCCCAGCATTTT.

J is TRBJ1-4 and V is TRBV10-2, with TRBD1 matching 7 bases. The germline CDR1 and CDR2 sequences are WSHSY and SAAADI. This CDR3 contains 13 residues. Trimming cost V 6 bases and J 8 bases; bases outside gene matches: 6. The CDR3 loop is CASSVTGEEKLFF. Here the CDR3 DNA reads TGCGCCAGCAGCGTTACAGGGGAGGAAAAACTGTTTTTT.

This clone was observed once. This chain connects TRBV27 to TRBJ1-5; TRBD1 matches 10 bases. The CDR3 consists of 19 residues. J lost 0 bases, V lost 4 bases, and 12 bases had no gene match. The germline CDR1 and CDR2 sequences are MNHEY and SMNVEV (reference sequence). The CDR3 loop reads CASSSGLGQGGYSNQPQHF. CDR3 DNA sequence: TGTGCCAGCAGTTCGGGCCTCGGACAGGGGGGGTATAGCAATCAGCCCCAGCATTTT.

The chain uses TRBV28 and TRBJ2-7; TRBD2 might be the D (6 bases). Germline CDR1 MDHEN, CDR2 SYDVKM. The CDR3 loop spans 12 amino acids. V gave up 11 bases and J gave up 6 bases, with 17 bases separating them. CDR3 sequence (DNA): TGTGCCGCAAAGGGAGGTATGTCCGAGCAGTACTTC. Its translation: CAAKGGMSEQYF.

This clone occurred a few times. The chain combines TRBV28 with TRBJ1-1; D is unresolved. Germline assignment: CDR1 MDHEN and CDR2 SYDVKM. The CDR3 is 12 residues long. V was trimmed by 6 bases and J by 10 bases, leaving 15 bases between them. Written as DNA, the CDR3 is TGTGCCAGCAGAGTCCCTCGCCAGCGAGCTTTCTTT. Its translation is CASRVPRQRAFF.

The V gene is TRBV18, the J gene TRBJ1-1; weak D call: TRBD1 (5 bases). V dropped 2 bases and J dropped 5 bases, with 15 bases sitting between them. CDR3 size: 15 residues. Germline values: CDR1 KGHSH, CDR2 LQKENI. The CDR3 DNA reads TGTGCCAGCTCACCAGACAGTGTCTCCAGTACTGAAGCTTTCTTT. It codes for CASSPDSVSSTEAFF.

The rearrangement links TRBV27 to TRBJ2-3, with 9 bases matching TRBD1. V dropped 4 bases and J dropped 5; count of bases not matched to a gene: 7. Per the germline V gene, CDR1 is MNHEY and CDR2 is SMNVEV (reference sequence). This CDR3 comprises 15 residues. Written as DNA, the CDR3 is TGTGCCAGCAGTTCACACAGGGGGCGCATAGATACGCAGTATTTT. This sequence encodes CASSSHRGRIDTQYF.

The chain is built from TRBV20-1 and TRBJ2-5; D call uncertain. The length of the CDR3 is 11 residues. V was pared by 7 bases and J by 2 bases, with 8 bases between. CDR1 and CDR2 from the germline V gene are DFQATT and SNEGSKA (reference sequence). CDR3 sequence: CSGSSQETQYF. In DNA form, the CDR3 reads TGCAGTGGGAGCTCGCAAGAGACCCAGTACTTC.

This clone occurred many times. The chain recombines TRBV7-9 with TRBJ2-3; possibly TRBD1 for D (5 bases). CDR1 is SEHNR and CDR2 is FQNEAQ in the germline V gene (reference sequence). This CDR3 is built from 13 residues. Trimming pared 5 bases from V and 5 bases from J, leaving 11 bases between. The CDR3 loop is CASSVRAGDTQYF. The CDR3 nucleotides read TGTGCCAGCAGCGTCAGGGCCGGAGATACGCAGTATTTT.

This clone has only one observation. The V and J genes are TRBV23-1 and TRBJ1-6; 9 bases line up with TRBD1. TRBV23-1 is recorded as an ORF, its role being uncertain. The CDR3 loop spans 15 amino acids. Unmatched junction bases numbered 7, after V lost 4 bases and J lost 9 bases. CDR3 sequence (DNA): TGCGCCAGCAGTCTACCGGGACAGGGAGCTTCACCCCTCCACTTT. Residues: CASSLPGQGASPLHF.

The V gene is TRBV7-8, the J gene TRBJ1-5; no firm D call. Germline-derived CDR1 and CDR2 are SGHVS and FQNEAQ. The CDR3 spans 14 residues. Trimming left V 3 bases short and J 4 bases short, with 10 bases between. The CDR3 DNA reads TGTGCCAGCAGCTTTTGGTCTGAGAATCAGCCCCAGCATTTT. It translates to CASSFWSENQPQHF.

V is TRBV20-1 and J is TRBJ2-5; 11 bases match TRBD2. This CDR3 spans 14 amino acids. Germline loops: CDR1 DFQATT, CDR2 SNEGSKA (reference sequence). Losses at the gene ends were 3 bases for V and 5 bases for J; bases not matched to a gene: 5. The CDR3 DNA sequence: TGCAGTGCTAGTAGCGGGGGGGCATTCGAGACCCAGTACTTC. It codes for CSASSGGAFETQYF.

This chain links TRBV3-1 (or the pseudogene TRBV3-2) with TRBJ2-7, with 8 bases matching TRBD1. The CDR3 totals 13 residues. J lost 5 bases, V lost 4 bases, and 4 bases had no gene match. Per the germline V gene, CDR1 is LGHDT and CDR2 is YNNKEL (reference sequence). CDR3 DNA sequence: TGTGCCAGCAGCCCAGTCAGGGGGCACGAGCAGTACTTC. Amino acids: CASSPVRGHEQYF.

This clone was observed once. The CDR3 DNA reads TGTGCCAGCAGCTTCGGCGGGGGGGGAGGAGATACGCAGTATTTT. Translating gives CASSFGGGGGDTQYF. The J gene is TRBJ2-3, the V gene TRBV7-9; 9 nucleotides agree with TRBD2. The CDR3 is 15 amino acids. V shed 3 bases, J shed 5 bases, and the junction held 6 bases outside the gene matches. Germline assignment: CDR1 SEHNR and CDR2 FQNEAQ (reference sequence).

The CDR3 DNA reads as TGTGCCAGCAGCTCTCGGACTAGCGGGACTTACAATGAGCAGTTCTTC. Amino acids: CASSSRTSGTYNEQFF. This sequence joins TRBV11-3 and TRBJ2-1, with 12 positions matching TRBD2. Germline lookup yields CDR1 SGHNT and CDR2 YENEEA. The CDR3 totals 16 residues. The V segment lost 4 bases and the J segment 4 bases; nucleotides outside the gene matches: 5.

The chain recombines TRBV5-1 with TRBJ1-1; possible D gene TRBD1, 6 bases. The V gene's germline CDR1 is SGHRS and CDR2 YFSETQ. The CDR3 sequence is 16 residues long. V lost 0 bases to trimming and J lost 5 bases, with 17 bases between them. CDR3 loop: CASSLAGGRWSTEAFF. CDR3 in DNA: TGCGCCAGCAGCTTGGCCGGGGGGCGGTGGAGTACTGAAGCTTTCTTT.

The V gene is TRBV18, the J gene TRBJ1-4, with D tentatively TRBD1 (5 bases). Trimming took 3 bases from V and 3 from J, leaving 8 bases between them. The germline V gene has CDR1 KGHSH and CDR2 LQKENI. The CDR3 consists of 14 residues. CDR3 in DNA: TGTGCCAGCTCACCCGGGGGATCTAATGAAAAACTGTTTTTT. It specifies CASSPGGSNEKLFF.

The chain has TRBV28 and TRBJ2-5; no clear D. The CDR3 totals 14 residues. Trimming removed 4 bases at V and 2 bases at J, with 11 bases between. Germline loops: CDR1 MDHEN, CDR2 SYDVKM. CDR3 sequence: CASSWHSPQETQYF. The CDR3 DNA is TGTGCCAGCAGTTGGCACAGTCCTCAAGAGACCCAGTACTTC.

This chain uses TRBV5-1 with TRBJ1-6; D may be TRBD1 (5 bases). Germline CDR1 and CDR2: SGHRS and YFSETQ. This CDR3 spans 14 amino acids. V lost 5 bases and J 6 bases, leaving 12 bases between the germline ends. DNA for the CDR3: TGCGCCAGCAGTCCCGGCGGGGGTAATTCACCCCTCCACTTT. Translated: CASSPGGGNSPLHF.

J is TRBJ2-6 and V is TRBV11-2, with 9 bases lining up with TRBD1. The CDR3 is 19 residues long. Germline loops: CDR1 SGHAT, CDR2 FQNNGV. With 4 bases clipped from V and 0 bases from J, the junction kept 10 bases outside the gene matches. CDR3 amino acids: CASSSYRDRDGSGANVLTF. The CDR3 DNA sequence: TGTGCCAGCAGCTCGTACCGGGACAGGGACGGCTCTGGGGCCAACGTCCTGACTTTC.

This clone was seen only a few times. The chain recombines TRBV7-2 with TRBJ1-6; D not certain. V was cut by 1 base and J by 1 base, with 11 bases left in between. The length of the CDR3 is 17 residues. Germline CDR1 SGHTA, CDR2 FQGNSA. CDR3 bases: TGTGCCAGCAGCTTAGAGAGGGCGGGATCCTATAATTCACCCCTCCACTTT. Residues: CASSLERAGSYNSPLHF.

The chain is built from TRBV14 and TRBJ2-2; maybe TRBD2 (5 bases). CDR1 and CDR2 from the germline V gene are SGHDN and FVKESK. Trimming pared 4 bases from V and 2 bases from J, leaving 8 bases between. This CDR3 contains 14 residues. The CDR3, as DNA: TGTGCCAGCAGCCCTAGCCTAAACACCGGGGAGCTGTTTTTT. It specifies CASSPSLNTGELFF. Full variable domain (rest looked up from reference TRBV14 and TRBJ2-2): EAGVTQFPSHSVIEKGQTVTLRCDPISGHDNLYWYRRVMGKEIKFLLHFVKESKQDESGMPNNRFLAERTGGTYSTLKVQPAELEDSGVYFCASSPSLNTGELFFGEGSRLTVL.

The V call is TRBV19, the J call TRBJ2-7; 7 bases match TRBD1. The CDR3 is 13 residues long. J was trimmed by 2 bases and V by 9 bases; bases with no gene match: 7. The germline CDR1 and CDR2 sequences are LNHDA and SQIVND (reference sequence). The CDR3 here is CARSRDRPYEQYF. The CDR3 nucleotides are TGTGCCAGATCCCGGGACAGACCCTACGAGCAGTACTTC.

J is TRBJ2-5 and V is TRBV11-2; no clear D gene. CDR1 and CDR2 (germline): SGHAT, FQNNGV. This CDR3 spans 15 amino acids. V was clipped by 6 bases and J by 4 bases, with 18 bases between them. The CDR3 loop is CASRLLRGSRETQYF. The CDR3 DNA reads as TGTGCCAGCAGGCTACTACGAGGTTCGAGAGAGACCCAGTACTTC. The variable domain in full, with the rest retrieved from reference TRBV11-2 and TRBJ2-5, is EAGVAQSPRYKIIEKRQSVAFWCNPISGHATLYWYQQILGQGPKLLIQFQNNGVVDDSQLPKDRFSAERLKGVDSTLKIQPAKLEDSAVYLCASRLLRGSRETQYFGPGTRLLVL.

This clone appeared a few times. V and J are TRBV30 and TRBJ1-1; 7 bases line up with TRBD1. The trim removed 2 bases at V and 10 bases at J, leaving 4 bases unmatched. The CDR3 has 11 amino acids. Germline values: CDR1 GTSNPN, CDR2 SVGIG (reference sequence). In DNA form, the CDR3 reads TGTGCCTGGAGTCTCCGACAGGGAGCTTTCTTT. This sequence encodes CAWSLRQGAFF.

The CDR3 DNA follows: TGTGCCAGCAGCGGACGGGCAGACTACGGCACAGATACGCAGTATTTT. This sequence encodes CASSGRADYGTDTQYF. The chain couples TRBV9 to TRBJ2-3; TRBD2 might be the D (5 bases). V was trimmed by 3 bases and J by 1 base, leaving 15 bases between them. This CDR3 contains 16 residues. Looked up from germline, CDR1 is SGDLS and CDR2 is YYNGEE.

The J gene is TRBJ2-1, the V gene TRBV7-3, with a weak D call TRBD1 (5 bases). The germline CDR1 and CDR2 sequences are SGHTA and FQGTGA. The CDR3 has 13 amino acids. Trimming took 5 bases from V and 2 from J, leaving 7 bases between them. CDR3 DNA: TGTGCCAGCAGCCTCAGGGCCTACAATGAGCAGTTCTTC. Its translation: CASSLRAYNEQFF. The variable domain in full, with the rest retrieved from reference TRBV7-3 and TRBJ2-1, is GAGVSQTPSNKVTEKGKYVELRCDPISGHTALYWYRQSLGQGPEFLIYFQGTGAADDSGLPNDRFFAVRPEGSVSTLKIQRTERGDSAVYLCASSLRAYNEQFFGPGTRLTVL.

This chain joins TRBV5-1 and TRBJ2-5; 13 nucleotides line up with TRBD2. From germline, CDR1 is SGHRS and CDR2 YFSETQ. The CDR3 has 16 amino acids. V gave up 1 base and J gave up 5 bases; unmatched junction bases: 5. The CDR3 DNA follows: TGCGCCAGCAGCTTGACTAGCGGGGGGGCCCGGGAGACCCAGTACTTC. The encoded protein is CASSLTSGGARETQYF.

This clone was recorded only once. The chain has TRBV6-5 and TRBJ1-1, with 7 bases identical to TRBD1. This CDR3 has 14 amino acids. Trimming took 7 bases from V and 2 from J; bases not matched to a gene: 7. Germline CDR1 reads MNHEY; CDR2 reads SVGAGI. CDR3 residues: CASTRDRLNTEAFF. CDR3 DNA: TGTGCCAGCACCCGGGACAGACTAAACACTGAAGCTTTCTTT.